The clone carrying this T cell receptor beta chain turned up a few times. The source of the sample is a study of T-cell reconstitution after alpha-beta-depleted transplantation in children. Unique molecular identifiers were used to barcode this TCRbeta library. A single record per CDR3 protein comes from TCRdb applying MiXCR to the PCR reads. Of 250,000 to 300,000 distinct CDR3 sequences listed, 9.9% are singletons. This CDR3 is 15 amino acids long. Germline values: CDR1 SGHNT, CDR2 YENEEA. V was clipped by 5 bases and J by 5 bases, with 17 bases between them. This receptor was identified in a human donor who donated a stem cell graft to a child with SCID. The genes are TRBV11-3 and TRBJ2-3, with a weak D call TRBD2 (5 bases). The material sequenced was PBMCs from the stem cell graft donor, taken from the stem cell graft. The CDR3 is CASSPSGTPRDTQYF. Written as DNA, the CDR3 is TGTGCCAGCAGCCCCAGCGGAACACCCCGAGATACGCAGTATTTT.